These 20 T cell receptor beta chains were sequenced from one sample in a study of CD8 T cells in ankylosing spondylitis. Findings and limits, study-wide: A TCR beta motif of seven or eight highly homologous variants appeared characteristic of ankylosing spondylitis blood.

For these TCRs, the target antigens are not known. Each CDR3 protein gets one entry after TCRdb re-called the 5' RACE reads with MiXCR. The sample lists hundreds of thousands of distinct CDR3 sequences; over 9.5% were seen once. Material: blood, either unsorted or a sorted T cell fraction (not recorded which). The receptors shown here come from a male donor with ankylosing spondylitis.

Only a few counts were recorded for this clonotype. The rearrangement uses TRBV15 and TRBJ2-3; TRBD2 aligns across 10 bases. The CDR3 consists of 17 residues. Germline trimming cut 0 bases from V and 7 bases from J; bases unmatched to any gene: 10. The V gene's germline CDR1 is LNHNV and CDR2 YYDKDF (reference sequence). CDR3 in amino acids: CATSRDFEERGGYTQYF. CDR3 sequence (DNA): TGTGCCACCAGCAGAGATTTTGAGGAGCGGGGGGGATATACGCAGTATTTT.

This clonotype occurred many times. V and J are TRBV29-1 and TRBJ2-2; 7 bases fit TRBD2. The CDR3 is 15 amino acids. Unmatched junction bases numbered 7, after V lost 4 bases and J lost 2 bases. The germline V gene has CDR1 SQVTM and CDR2 ANQGSEA. The CDR3 DNA is TGCAGCGTTGGCGGGGTAGCGGGCAACACCGGGGAGCTGTTTTTT. Translated: CSVGGVAGNTGELFF.

There are many counts of this clonotype. The chain uses TRBV29-1 and TRBJ2-1; D is perhaps TRBD1 or TRBD2 (5 bases each). The CDR3 spans 12 residues. Germline CDR1 and CDR2: SQVTM and ANQGSEA. The V gene lost 1 base and the J gene lost 9 bases, with 10 bases spanning the gap. The CDR3 region is CSVEGPRGEQFF. CDR3 DNA sequence: TGCAGCGTTGAAGGCCCGAGGGGTGAGCAGTTCTTC.

This clonotype was found a few times. This chain connects TRBV5-1 to TRBJ2-1, with TRBD2 identical over 11 bases. This CDR3 region has 15 residues. Germline CDR1 and CDR2: SGHRS and YFSETQ. Germline trimming cut 1 base from V and 6 bases from J; bases unmatched to any gene: 3. DNA of the CDR3: TGCGCCAGCAGCTTGACTAGCGGGAGTGTCAATGAGCAGTTCTTC. Encoded protein: CASSLTSGSVNEQFF.

The gene calls are TRBV20-1 and TRBJ1-2, with 9 nucleotides matching TRBD1. The CDR3 covers 13 residues. After removal of 6 bases from V and 8 bases from J, the junction contained 10 bases not matched to a gene. The germline CDR1 and CDR2 sequences are DFQATT and SNEGSKA (reference sequence). CDR3 protein: CSATTGGETGYTF. The CDR3 DNA sequence: TGCAGTGCAACCACAGGGGGCGAAACCGGCTACACCTTC.

This clonotype was recorded at least ten times. The chain joins TRBV11-2 to TRBJ2-7, with 11 bases fitting TRBD1. The CDR3 consists of 15 residues. The V segment lost 1 base and the J segment 2 bases; nucleotides outside the gene matches: 1. The V gene's germline CDR1 is SGHAT and CDR2 FQNNGV. The chain's CDR3 is CASSLVGQGAYEQYF. The DNA for the CDR3 is TGTGCCAGCAGCTTAGTGGGACAGGGGGCCTACGAGCAGTACTTC.

The genes are TRBV6-5 and TRBJ2-4; D is ambiguous. The germline V and J ends were trimmed by 6 bases and 9 bases, with 12 bases remaining between them. The CDR3 is 12 amino acids. CDR1 and CDR2 (germline): MNHEY, SVGAGI. This CDR3 reads CASRRWGGIQYF. In DNA, the CDR3 is TGTGCCAGCAGAAGGTGGGGTGGCATTCAGTACTTC.

This clonotype was counted many times. This chain joins TRBV6-5 and TRBJ1-5, with D tentatively TRBD1 (5 bases). CDR1 and CDR2 from the germline V gene are MNHEY and SVGAGI. CDR3 length: 12 residues. Trimming left V 2 bases short and J 9 bases short, with 8 bases between. CDR3 in amino acids: CASSYPGGPQHF. In DNA, the CDR3 is TGTGCCAGCAGTTACCCGGGGGGGCCCCAGCATTTT.

This clonotype came up a few times. J is TRBJ2-5 and V is TRBV5-4; 7 nucleotides align to TRBD1. Trimming cost V 4 bases and J 9 bases; bases outside gene matches: 12. CDR3 length: 14 amino acids. From germline, CDR1 is SGHNT and CDR2 YYREEE (reference sequence). The CDR3 region is CASSAEQGSLAQYF. DNA for the CDR3: TGTGCCAGCAGCGCCGAACAGGGGTCTCTGGCCCAGTACTTC.

The V call is TRBV5-1, the J call TRBJ1-1; the D gene is possibly TRBD1 (5 bases). The CDR3 runs 14 residues. CDR1 SGHRS and CDR2 YFSETQ come from the germline V gene. The germline V and J ends were trimmed by 0 bases and 1 base, with 7 bases remaining between them. CDR3 DNA: TGCGCCAGCAGCTTGGAGGACACGAACACTGAAGCTTTCTTT. Its translation: CASSLEDTNTEAFF.

This clonotype occurred many times. The V gene is TRBV20-1, the J gene TRBJ2-5, with a possible D match to TRBD1 (6 bases). The germline CDR1 and CDR2 sequences are DFQATT and SNEGSKA (reference sequence). V was trimmed by 3 bases and J by 5 bases, leaving 10 bases between them. The CDR3 totals 12 residues. DNA for the CDR3: TGCAGTGCTAGCGGAACAGGGGAGACCCAGTACTTC. The encoded protein is CSASGTGETQYF.

This sequence joins TRBV20-1 and TRBJ2-7, with unresolved D. CDR1 is DFQATT, CDR2 SNEGSKA, per germline (reference sequence). Deletions cut 2 bases from V and 6 bases from J, with 11 bases between. The CDR3 runs to 12 residues. CDR3: CSARKSRSEQYF. CDR3 DNA: TGCAGTGCTAGAAAGTCCCGAAGCGAGCAGTACTTC.

In this sample, this clonotype turned up a few times. The rearrangement uses TRBV5-1 and TRBJ2-1; D may be TRBD2 (6 bases). The germline gives CDR1 SGHRS, CDR2 YFSETQ. The CDR3 totals 13 residues. Trimming left V 4 bases short and J 6 bases short, with 11 bases between. The CDR3 DNA sequence: TGCGCCAGCAGCCGCGGGACTTTCAATGAGCAGTTCTTC. As protein: CASSRGTFNEQFF.

This chain's CDR3 is CASSSRDSGSPLHF. The CDR3 DNA reads as TGTGCCAGCAGCTCTCGGGACAGTGGATCACCCCTCCACTTT. The J gene is TRBJ1-6, the V gene TRBV7-6; TRBD1 matches at 7 bases. CDR1 SGHVS and CDR2 FNYEAQ come from the germline V gene. CDR3 length equals 14 residues. The V segment lost 4 bases and the J segment 10 bases; nucleotides outside the gene matches: 7.

Comment on this clonotype: At one end the junction does not follow the germline gene, possibly because of a read error. The chain recombines TRBV5-1 with TRBJ2-5; D is unclear. The length of the CDR3 is 12 residues. Germline CDR1 SGHRS, CDR2 YFSETQ. CDR3 loop: CASSSEVETQYF. Here the CDR3 DNA reads TGCGCCAGCAGCTCGGAAGTAGAGACGCAGTACTTC.

The V and J genes are TRBV20-1 and TRBJ1-4, with D perhaps TRBD1 (5 bases). Trimming pared 0 bases from V and 0 bases from J, leaving 14 bases between. The CDR3 spans 17 residues. Looked up from germline, CDR1 is DFQATT and CDR2 is SNEGSKA (reference sequence). The CDR3 sequence is CSARDPGGDATNEKLFF. DNA for the CDR3: TGCAGTGCTAGAGATCCTGGAGGGGATGCAACTAATGAAAAACTGTTTTTT.

This clonotype was seen only a few times. The genes are TRBV7-2 and TRBJ2-7, with TRBD2 identical over 7 bases. CDR3 length: 15 amino acids. V lost 5 bases to trimming and J lost 1 base; unmatched junction nucleotides: 8. The germline gives CDR1 SGHTA, CDR2 FQGNSA. The CDR3 here is CASSPGLVKSYEQYF. The CDR3 DNA reads TGTGCCAGCAGCCCCGGACTAGTCAAATCCTACGAGCAGTACTTC.

Only a few counts were recorded for this clonotype. The V gene is TRBV30, the J gene TRBJ2-4; D ambiguous. The CDR3 contains 14 residues. Germline values: CDR1 GTSNPN, CDR2 SVGIG (reference sequence). Trimming cost V 2 bases and J 1 base, with 9 bases left between them. CDR3 DNA sequence: TGTGCCTGGAGTTGGGCAGTGGCCAAAAACATTCAGTACTTC. Its protein is CAWSWAVAKNIQYF.

This clonotype was seen ten or more times. The CDR3 sequence is CASSQEVIAGEETQYF. CDR3 DNA sequence: TGTGCCAGCAGCCAAGAGGTCATTGCAGGGGAAGAGACCCAGTACTTC. V usage is TRBV14 and J usage is TRBJ2-5; D may be TRBD1 (6 bases). Germline V gives CDR1 SGHDN, CDR2 FVKESK. The ends were cut back, 0 bases at V and 3 bases at J, with 14 bases in the middle. The CDR3 consists of 16 residues.

The chain employs TRBV19 and TRBJ1-5; D uncertain. Germline lookup yields CDR1 LNHDA and CDR2 SQIVND (reference sequence). V was cut by 6 bases and J by 0 bases, with 12 bases left in between. This CDR3 comprises 15 residues. The CDR3 sequence: CASSLQRSSNQPQHF. The CDR3 bases are TGTGCCAGTAGCCTACAGAGGAGTAGCAATCAGCCCCAGCATTTT.